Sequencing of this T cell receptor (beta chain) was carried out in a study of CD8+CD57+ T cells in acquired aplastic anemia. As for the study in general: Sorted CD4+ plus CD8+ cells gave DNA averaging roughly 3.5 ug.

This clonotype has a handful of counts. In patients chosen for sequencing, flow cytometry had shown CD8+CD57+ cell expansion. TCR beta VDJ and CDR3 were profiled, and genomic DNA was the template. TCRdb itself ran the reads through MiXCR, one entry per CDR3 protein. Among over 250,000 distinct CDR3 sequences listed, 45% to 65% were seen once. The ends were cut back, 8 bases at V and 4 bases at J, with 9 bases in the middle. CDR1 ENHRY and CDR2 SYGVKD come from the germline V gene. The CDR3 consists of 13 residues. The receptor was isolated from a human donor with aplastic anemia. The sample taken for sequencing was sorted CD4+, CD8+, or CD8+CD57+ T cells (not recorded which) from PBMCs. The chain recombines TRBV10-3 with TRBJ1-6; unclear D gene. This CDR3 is CAISRGYNSPLHF. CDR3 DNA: TGTGCCATCTCCCGGGGTTATAATTCACCCCTCCACTTT.